The clone carrying this T cell receptor beta chain has more than one count but fewer than ten. Since all of the isolated RNA was reverse transcribed, expressed TCRB transcripts were what got sequenced. Produced via immunoSEQ multiplex PCR; TCRdb's table is partial and in-frame only. Here the sample spans roughly 170,000 clones, around 13% being singletons. Looked up from germline, CDR1 is SGHTA and CDR2 is FQGNSA. The ends lost 5 bases at V and 2 bases at J; junction bases unmatched: 2. The CDR3 loop spans 14 amino acids. These data are taken from a study of beta chain features in type 1 diabetes. Sequencing was carried out using central memory CD4+ T cells from blood. The chain combines TRBV7-2 with TRBJ1-5; 8 bases agree with TRBD1. The clonotype originates from a woman under 30 in good health. CDR3 in amino acids: CASSLTGGNQPQHF. CDR3 coding DNA: TGTGCCAGCAGCCTGACAGGGGGCAATCAGCCCCAGCATTTT.